The sequence of this T cell receptor (beta chain) was determined in a study of T cells in Graves' hyperthyroidism and ophthalmopathy. This clonotype was seen at least ten times. TCR beta CDR3 regions were amplified from RNA transcripts. A set of HTBI primers served as the primers for a first-round RT-PCR of the TCR CDR3. TCRdb passed the multiplex PCR reads through MiXCR, listing each CDR3 protein once. The sample holds approximately 330,000 distinct CDR3 sequences, about 18% seen once. V lost 3 bases and J 6 bases, leaving 8 bases between the germline ends. CDR1 LGHDT and CDR2 YNNKEL come from the germline V gene (reference sequence). The CDR3 loop spans 12 amino acids.

What was sequenced was blood. This chain joins TRBV3-1 and TRBJ1-2; D remains unclear. The clonotype originates from a woman aged 45-59 years with Graves' hyperthyroidism. This CDR3 is CASSHRTDGYTF. In DNA, the CDR3 is TGTGCCAGCAGCCACCGGACTGATGGCTACACCTTC.